This TCR beta chain was sequenced for a study of Ad26.COV2.S vaccination and SARS-CoV-2 variants. Study findings and constraints: The TCR-based breadth and depth measures might underestimate overall T cell responses. Among vaccine recipients, spike-specific TCR breadth exceeded that of placebo recipients.

TCRdb keeps only in-frame clones here, not all; method: immunoSEQ multiplex PCR. The sample holds some 350,000 clones, about 91% seen once. Remarks on this clone: The antigen is unknown.

The CDR3 spans 15 residues. The chain has TRBV12-1 and TRBJ2-7; TRBD1 is the table's D call and was not checked against the DNA. TRBV12-1 is marked as a pseudogene. The sequencing here drew on peripheral blood, taken after recovery from COVID-19. The sequence was collected from a human donor who had recovered from COVID-19. CDR3 sequence reads: CASSFVGAPGREQYF. The CDR3 DNA follows: TGTGCCAGCAGCTTTGTAGGGGCCCCGGGCCGCGAGCAGTACTTC.